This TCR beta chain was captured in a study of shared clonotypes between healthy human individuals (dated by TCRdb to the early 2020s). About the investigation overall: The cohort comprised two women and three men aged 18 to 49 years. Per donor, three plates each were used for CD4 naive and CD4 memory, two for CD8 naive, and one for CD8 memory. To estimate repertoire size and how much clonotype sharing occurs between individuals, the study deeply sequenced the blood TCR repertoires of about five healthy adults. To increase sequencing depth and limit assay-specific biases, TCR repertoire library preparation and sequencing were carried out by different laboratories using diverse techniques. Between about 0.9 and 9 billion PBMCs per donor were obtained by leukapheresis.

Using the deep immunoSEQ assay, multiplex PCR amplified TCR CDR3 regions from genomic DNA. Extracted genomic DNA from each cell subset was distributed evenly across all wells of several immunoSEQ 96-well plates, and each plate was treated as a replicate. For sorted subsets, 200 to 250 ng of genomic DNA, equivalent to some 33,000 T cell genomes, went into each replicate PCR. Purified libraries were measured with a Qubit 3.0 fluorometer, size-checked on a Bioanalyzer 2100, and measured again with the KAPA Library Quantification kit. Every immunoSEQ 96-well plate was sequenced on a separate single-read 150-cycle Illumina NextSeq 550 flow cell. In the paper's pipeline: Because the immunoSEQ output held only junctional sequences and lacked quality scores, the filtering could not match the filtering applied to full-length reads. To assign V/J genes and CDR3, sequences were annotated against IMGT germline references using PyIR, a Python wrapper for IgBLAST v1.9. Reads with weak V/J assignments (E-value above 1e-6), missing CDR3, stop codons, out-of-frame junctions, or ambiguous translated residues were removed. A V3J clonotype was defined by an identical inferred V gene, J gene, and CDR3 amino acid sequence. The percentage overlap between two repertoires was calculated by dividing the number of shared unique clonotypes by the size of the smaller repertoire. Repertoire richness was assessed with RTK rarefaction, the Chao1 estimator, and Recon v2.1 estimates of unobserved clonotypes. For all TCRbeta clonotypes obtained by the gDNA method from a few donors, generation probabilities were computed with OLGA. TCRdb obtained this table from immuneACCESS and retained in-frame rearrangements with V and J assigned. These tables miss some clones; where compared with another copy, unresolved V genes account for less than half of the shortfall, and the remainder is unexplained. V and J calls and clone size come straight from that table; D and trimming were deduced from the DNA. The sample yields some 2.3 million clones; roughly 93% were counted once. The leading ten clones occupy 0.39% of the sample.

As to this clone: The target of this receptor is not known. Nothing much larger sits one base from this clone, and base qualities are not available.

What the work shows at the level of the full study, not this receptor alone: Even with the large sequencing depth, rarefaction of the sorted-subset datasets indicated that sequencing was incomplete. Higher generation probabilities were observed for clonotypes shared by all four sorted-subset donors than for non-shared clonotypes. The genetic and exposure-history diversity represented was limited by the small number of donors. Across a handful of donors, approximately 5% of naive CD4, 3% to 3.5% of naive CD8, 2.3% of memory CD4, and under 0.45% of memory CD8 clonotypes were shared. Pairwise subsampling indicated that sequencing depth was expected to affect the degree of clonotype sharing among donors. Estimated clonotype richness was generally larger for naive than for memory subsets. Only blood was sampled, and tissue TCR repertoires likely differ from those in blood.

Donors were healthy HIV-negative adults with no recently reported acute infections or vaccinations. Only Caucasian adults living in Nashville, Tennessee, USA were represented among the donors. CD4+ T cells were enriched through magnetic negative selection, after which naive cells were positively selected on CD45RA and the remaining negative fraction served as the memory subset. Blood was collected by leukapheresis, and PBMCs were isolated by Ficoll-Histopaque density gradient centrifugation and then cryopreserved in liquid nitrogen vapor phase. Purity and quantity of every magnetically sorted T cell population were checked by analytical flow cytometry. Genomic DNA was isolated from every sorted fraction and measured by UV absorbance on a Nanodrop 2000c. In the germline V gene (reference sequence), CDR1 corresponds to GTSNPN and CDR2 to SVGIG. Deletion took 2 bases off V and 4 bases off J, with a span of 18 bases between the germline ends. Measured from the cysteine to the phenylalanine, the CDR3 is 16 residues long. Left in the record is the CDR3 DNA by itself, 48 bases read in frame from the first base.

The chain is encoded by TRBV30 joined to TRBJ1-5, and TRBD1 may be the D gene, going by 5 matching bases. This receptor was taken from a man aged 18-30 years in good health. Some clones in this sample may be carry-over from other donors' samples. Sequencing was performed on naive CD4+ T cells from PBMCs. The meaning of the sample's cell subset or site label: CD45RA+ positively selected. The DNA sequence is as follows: TGTGCCTGGAGTCGCGTCGGGACGTACGCTAATCAGCCCCAGCATTTT. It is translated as CAWSRVGTYANQPQHF.